This T cell receptor (beta chain) derives from a study of OX40 agonist ivuxolimab in advanced cancers. About the research overall: Those treated in dose escalation had hepatocellular carcinoma, melanoma, renal cell cancer or head and neck cancer. A male proportion of around 86% was recorded, with mean age about 62 years and range roughly 20 to 90. Overall study results and limits: Expanded clones belonging to CD8+ T cells outnumbered, on average, those of CD4+.

Autoimmune disease history or systemic immunosuppression led to patient exclusion. As to this clone: Its antigen is unidentified.

The protocol was immunoSEQ multiplex PCR, while the TCRdb copy is restricted to in-frame clones and leaves out a portion. Among approximately 70,000 clones listed, more than 70% were seen once. The CDR3 spans 15 residues. The V and J ends lost 0 bases and 3 bases respectively, with 9 bases between them. Germline assignment: CDR1 LGHNA and CDR2 YSLEER. V and J are TRBV4-3 and TRBJ2-1; D might be TRBD1 (5 bases). The TCR was taken from an adult with an advanced solid tumor such as melanoma, head and neck, liver or kidney cancer. The specimen was CD4+ or CD8+ T cells sorted from blood, collected in a trial of the OX40 agonist ivuxolimab. The CDR3 region has the DNA TGCGCCAGCAGCCAAGAGGTGGACATCTACAATGAGCAGTTCTTC. The encoded protein is CASSQEVDIYNEQFF.